The 21 T cell receptor beta chains in this list originate from one sample, sequenced in a study of T cell clonotyping in hematopoietic cell transplantation. The assay was immunoSEQ multiplex PCR, and TCRdb's table has in-frame clones only and misses some. The repertoire has 10,000 to 15,000 clones, 75% to 95% of them found once; the top ten carry less than 1.5%. The sequenced material came from peripheral blood mononuclear cells. These receptors were taken from a man aged 30-40 years in good health. Some clones in this sample may be carry-over from other donors' samples.

The chain uses TRBV5-1 and TRBJ1-1; TRBD1 agrees at 7 bases. There are 16 residues in the CDR3. The V segment lost 0 bases and the J segment 1 base; nucleotides outside the gene matches: 6. CDR1 is SGHRS, CDR2 YFSETQ, per germline. CDR3 in DNA: TGCGCCAGCAGCTTGGGACAGGGCCTAGCGAACACTGAAGCTTTCTTT. Protein product: CASSLGQGLANTEAFF.

The V call is TRBV4-1, the J call TRBJ1-3; D uncertain. Germline V gives CDR1 MGHRA, CDR2 YSYEKL. Trimming stripped 0 bases from V and 0 bases from J, with 6 bases between. The CDR3 spans 15 residues. The CDR3 spells CASSQEGNSGNTIYF. The DNA for the CDR3 is TGCGCCAGCAGCCAAGAGGGGAACTCTGGAAACACCATATATTTT.

The V and J genes are TRBV6-6 and TRBJ2-7, with a tentative D call TRBD1 (5 bases). The CDR3 totals 13 residues. CDR1 and CDR2 (germline): MNHNY, SVGAGI (reference sequence). V gave up 4 bases and J gave up 4 bases, with 11 bases separating them. Written as DNA, the CDR3 is TGTGCCAGCAGTTTCACAGGATTATACGAGCAGTACTTC. This sequence encodes CASSFTGLYEQYF.

V is TRBV10-3 and J is TRBJ1-4, with D possibly being TRBD1 (5 bases). CDR1 is ENHRY, CDR2 SYGVKD, per germline. The CDR3 length is 13 residues. Trimming shortened V by 0 bases and J by 10 bases, and 9 bases separated the two germline ends. The CDR3, as DNA: TGTGCCATCAGTGAGTCCCATGGGGGAAAACTGTTTTTT. It translates to CAISESHGGKLFF.

The rearrangement links TRBV2 to TRBJ1-1; D is uncertain. In germline, CDR1 is SNHLY, CDR2 FYNNEI. This CDR3 has 13 residues. V lost 2 bases to trimming and J lost 8 bases, with 12 bases between them. The CDR3 coding sequence is TGTGCCAGCAGTGAACGTGGGCAAGTCGAAGCTTTCTTT. As protein: CASSERGQVEAFF.

With regard to this clone: A junction boundary mismatches the germline segment, possibly from a read error. Other DNA sequences from this sample encode an identical CDR3 as well. The V call is TRBV11-3, the J call TRBJ1-1; D gene ambiguous. Germline assignment: CDR1 SGHNT and CDR2 YENEEA. The CDR3 runs to 15 residues. DNA of the CDR3: TGCGCCAGCAGCTTAGGACCGGTTGGATACACTGAAGCCTTCTTT. It encodes CASSLGPVGYTEAFF.

The chain couples TRBV5-6 to TRBJ1-1; 7 bases are a match to TRBD1. V lost 6 bases to trimming and J lost 11 bases; unmatched junction nucleotides: 16. CDR1 and CDR2 from the germline V gene are SGHDT and YYEEEE. The CDR3 totals 14 residues. The CDR3 sequence: CASTSTITTTGAFF. CDR3 nucleotides: TGTGCCAGCACCTCTACAATCACGACGACAGGGGCTTTCTTT.

The rearrangement joins TRBV10-3 to TRBJ2-7; D remains unclear. Per germline, CDR1 ENHRY and CDR2 SYGVKD. The germline V and J ends were trimmed by 0 bases and 4 bases, with 4 bases remaining between them. The CDR3 totals 12 residues. The CDR3 is CAISESRYEQYF. In nucleotides, the CDR3 is TGTGCCATCAGTGAGTCCAGGTACGAGCAGTACTTC.

A single count supports this clone. V gene TRBV19 combines with J gene TRBJ2-5; weak D call: TRBD2 (6 bases). With 4 bases removed from V and 2 bases from J, the gap between germline ends came to 8 bases. The CDR3 is made up of 13 amino acids. Germline V gene sequence: CDR1 LNHDA, CDR2 SQIVND (reference sequence). DNA of the CDR3: TGTGCCAGTAGTAGACGGGAGCAAGAGACCCAGTACTTC. Translation: CASSRREQETQYF.

This clone appeared a single time. The chain uses TRBV6-5 and TRBJ1-4, with no clear D. The CDR3 is 15 amino acids. The V end was cut by 8 bases, the J end by 8 bases, with 21 bases between. From germline, CDR1 is MNHEY and CDR2 SVGAGI. The CDR3 bases are TGTGCCAGCTCCCCCAGAGGGTTTCGGATAGAAAAACTGTTTTTT. The encoded protein is CASSPRGFRIEKLFF.

The rearrangement links TRBV5-1 to TRBJ2-2; 8 positions match TRBD1. The V gene's germline CDR1 is SGHRS and CDR2 YFSETQ. Trimming took 4 bases from V and 6 from J; bases not matched to a gene: 5. This CDR3 has 14 residues. The CDR3 protein is CASSPEQGAGELFF. The DNA of the CDR3 is TGCGCCAGCAGCCCTGAACAGGGGGCCGGGGAGCTGTTTTTT. Complete variable domain (other parts from reference TRBV5-1 and TRBJ2-2): KAGVTQTPRYLIKTRGQQVTLSCSPISGHRSVSWYQQTPGQGLQFLFEYFSETQRNKGNFPGRFSGRQFSNSRSEMNVSTLELGDSALYLCASSPEQGAGELFFGEGSRLTVL.

A single count supports this clone. The genes are TRBV5-1 and TRBJ2-7, with 7 bases fitting TRBD1. The CDR3 sequence is 13 residues long. V was pared by 3 bases and J by 2 bases, with 2 bases of the junction left unmatched. CDR1 is SGHRS and CDR2 is YFSETQ in the germline V gene. The CDR3 sequence: CASSSGQPYEQYF. The CDR3 nucleotides read TGCGCCAGCAGCTCGGGACAGCCCTACGAGCAGTACTTC.

This chain connects TRBV28 to TRBJ1-1; a weak D match, TRBD1 (6 bases). Germline V lookup: CDR1 MDHEN, CDR2 SYDVKM. Trimming cost V 3 bases and J 3 bases, with 23 bases left between them. The CDR3 is made up of 18 amino acids. This chain's CDR3 is CASSFGGHGGRRDTEAFF. The CDR3 bases are TGTGCCAGCAGTTTTGGTGGCCATGGGGGGCGACGTGACACTGAAGCTTTCTTT.

The chain is built from TRBV7-2 and TRBJ2-7, with 13 nucleotides matching TRBD2. V gave up 5 bases and J gave up 6 bases; unmatched junction bases: 4. Germline assignment: CDR1 SGHTA and CDR2 FQGNSA. CDR3 length equals 14 residues. CDR3 DNA sequence: TGTGCCAGCAGCCCCAGACTAGCGGGAGGCGAGCAGTACTTC. Amino acid sequence: CASSPRLAGGEQYF.

The chain links TRBV9 to TRBJ2-7, with D hard to call. The CDR3 has 15 amino acids. Trimming pared 2 bases from V and 0 bases from J, leaving 12 bases between. The germline CDR1 and CDR2 sequences are SGDLS and YYNGEE. CDR3 nucleotides: TGTGCCAGCAGCGTGTCAGCCGACCTCTCCTACGAGCAGTACTTC. This codes for CASSVSADLSYEQYF.

The chain has TRBV4-1 and TRBJ2-7, with 9 bases matching TRBD2. V shed 1 base, J shed 2 bases, and the junction held 0 bases outside the gene matches. The CDR3 runs 14 residues. CDR1 MGHRA and CDR2 YSYEKL come from the germline V gene. Here the CDR3 DNA reads TGCGCCAGCAGCCAAGCTAGCGGGGCCTACGAGCAGTACTTC. It encodes CASSQASGAYEQYF.

V usage is TRBV25-1 and J usage is TRBJ1-6; D perhaps matches TRBD1 (6 bases). Germline assignment: CDR1 MGHDK and CDR2 SYGVNS. The CDR3 is 15 residues long. Trimming removed 6 bases from V and 7 bases from J, with 16 bases in between. CDR3 sequence: CASSDGGGQNSPLHF. CDR3 sequence (DNA): TGTGCCAGCAGCGACGGGGGGGGGCAGAATTCACCCCTCCACTTT.

The chain recombines TRBV2 with TRBJ1-2, with 11 nucleotides matching TRBD1. Per germline, CDR1 SNHLY and CDR2 FYNNEI. The trim removed 7 bases at V and 8 bases at J, leaving 6 bases unmatched. The CDR3 is 13 residues long. CDR3 loop: CASKGTGGRGYTF. In nucleotides, the CDR3 is TGTGCCAGCAAAGGGACAGGGGGTCGGGGCTACACCTTC. Based on the CDR3 plus reference TRBV2 and TRBJ1-2, the full variable domain is EPEVTQTPSHQVTQMGQEVILRCVPISNHLYFYWYRQILGQKVEFLVSFYNNEISEKSEIFDDQFSVERPDGSNFTLKIRSTKLEDSAMYFCASKGTGGRGYTFGSGTRLTVV.

This chain's CDR3 is CASSLGAAGGSSGYTF. DNA of the CDR3: TGTGCCAGCAGCTTGGGGGCGGCAGGGGGTTCGAGTGGCTACACCTTC. The gene calls are TRBV5-4 and TRBJ1-2, with TRBD1 matching over 7 bases. The germline V gene encodes CDR1 SGHNT and CDR2 YYREEE (reference sequence). Trimming at V came to 0 bases and at J to 7 bases, leaving 12 bases not matched to a gene. The CDR3 is 16 amino acids.

This sequence joins TRBV19 and TRBJ2-5; TRBD1 might be the D (7 bases). The germline V and J ends were trimmed by 5 bases and 4 bases, with 17 bases remaining between them. The germline V gene encodes CDR1 LNHDA and CDR2 SQIVND (reference sequence). This CDR3 contains 15 residues. CDR3 sequence: CASSHQGGGRETQYF. The CDR3 DNA sequence: TGTGCCAGTAGTCACCAGGGGGGTGGGAGAGAGACCCAGTACTTC.

This chain links TRBV25-1 with TRBJ1-2, with D unresolved. The CDR3 is 13 amino acids. Germline lookup yields CDR1 MGHDK and CDR2 SYGVNS. The ends were cut back, 3 bases at V and 2 bases at J, with 7 bases in the middle. The chain's CDR3 is CASSEYENYGYTF. The CDR3, as DNA: TGTGCCAGCAGTGAGTACGAGAACTATGGCTACACCTTC.